This T cell receptor (beta chain) derives from a study of cytomegalovirus exposure and HLA in healthy donors. Study-wide results and caveats: Serostatus for CMV was the only available immune exposure information. In all likelihood, a cluster of highly shared sequence variants was a sequencing artifact. Most observed TCR sequences were rare, whereas some public TCRs were detected in many donors. It was 164 TCR beta chains that were listed as cytomegalovirus-associated.

The CDR3 is 15 amino acids. Per germline, CDR1 MNHNS and CDR2 SASEGT. Trimming removed 8 bases from V and 2 bases from J, with 16 bases in between. About this clone: Its antigen is undetermined.

13 Jbeta primers and 60 Vbeta primers were used for the PCR. Assay used: immunoSEQ multiplex PCR; TCRdb lists only in-frame clones, some missing. This table has 120,000 or so clones, 8.5% to 9% appearing once. The chain employs TRBV6-1 and TRBJ1-5, with D possibly being TRBD1 (6 bases). The origin of this receptor is a woman aged 40 to 50 in good health and CMV-seropositive. The sample consisted of PBMCs. CDR3 sequence (DNA): TGTGCCAGCGGCCCCCCTGGGGGCGGCAATCAGCCCCAGCATTTT. Translated, it gives CASGPPGGGNQPQHF.